This TCR beta chain stems from a study of CD8+ T cells in alopecia areata. The germline CDR1 and CDR2 sequences are LGHNA and YNFKEQ. This CDR3 contains 15 residues. The germline V and J ends were trimmed by 0 bases and 6 bases, with 12 bases remaining between them. Reverse transcribed after extraction, RNA yielded cDNA as the sequencing template. Profiled with immunoSEQ multiplex PCR; TCRdb holds only in-frame clones, not every one. The sample carries about 120,000 clones, around three fifths recorded once. Specified treatment: oral pan-JAK inhibitor, 5-10 mg twice daily. The sample consisted of CD4+ T cells sorted from blood, taken at week 24, from a patient treated with tofacitinib. The receptor's source is a human donor with alopecia areata. The chain links TRBV4-2 to TRBJ1-5, with a weak D call TRBD1 (6 bases). For the CDR3, the DNA is TGTGCCAGCAGCCAAGAATCGGGGGCAGGTCAGCCCCAGCATTTT. It encodes CASSQESGAGQPQHF.